The 16 T cell receptor beta chains presented below share a single source sample, sequenced in a study of T cell clones after liver transplantation. Here immunoSEQ multiplex PCR was the method, and the copy in TCRdb shows in-frame clones only, minus some. The sample holds roughly 15,000 clones; about nine tenths are singletons and the top ten take around 47%. The input for sequencing was CD8+ T cells from blood, taken before liver transplant. These receptor sequences come from a human donor who received a liver transplant.

The V call is TRBV27, the J call TRBJ2-7; 9 bases match TRBD1. The CDR3 length is 14 residues. The germline gives CDR1 MNHEY, CDR2 SMNVEV (reference sequence). Losses at the gene ends were 8 bases for V and 2 bases for J; bases not matched to a gene: 7. As DNA, the CDR3 is TGTGCCAGCCGATGGGGACAGGGAGCCTACGAGCAGTACTTC. Encoded protein: CASRWGQGAYEQYF.

The J gene is TRBJ2-2, the V gene TRBV7-9, with TRBD2 matching 14 bases. The CDR3 contains 16 residues. The V gene's germline CDR1 is SEHNR and CDR2 FQNEAQ (reference sequence). Germline trimming cut 5 bases from V and 7 bases from J; bases unmatched to any gene: 6. The CDR3 DNA sequence: TGTGCCAGCAGCCCGGGACTAGCGGGAGTTTACGGGGAGCTGTTTTTT. Its translation is CASSPGLAGVYGELFF.

The chain links TRBV2 to TRBJ2-3, with D perhaps matching TRBD1 (6 bases). From germline, CDR1 is SNHLY and CDR2 FYNNEI. CDR3 length equals 15 residues. The V end was cut by 3 bases, the J end by 0 bases, with 10 bases between. The CDR3 sequence is CASSDWDTSTDTQYF. In DNA form, the CDR3 reads TGTGCCAGCAGTGACTGGGACACTAGCACAGATACGCAGTATTTT.

V is TRBV5-1 and J is TRBJ1-4; 8 bases line up with TRBD1. The germline CDR1 and CDR2 sequences are SGHRS and YFSETQ. V shed 3 bases, J shed 6 bases, and the junction held 7 bases outside the gene matches. The CDR3 consists of 15 residues. CDR3 protein: CASSSIRGRDEKLFF. The DNA of the CDR3 is TGCGCCAGCAGCTCGATCAGGGGGCGGGATGAAAAACTGTTTTTT.

This rearrangement joins TRBV28 to TRBJ2-7; D gene ambiguous. Germline CDR1 and CDR2: MDHEN and SYDVKM. The ends were cut back, 10 bases at V and 3 bases at J, with 16 bases in the middle. This CDR3 has 13 amino acids. The CDR3 here is CATHGLGDYEQYF. In DNA, the CDR3 is TGTGCCACACACGGGCTAGGAGACTACGAGCAGTACTTC.

The chain is built from TRBV7-7 and TRBJ2-1; TRBD2 aligns across 10 bases. V dropped 5 bases and J dropped 0; count of bases not matched to a gene: 7. This CDR3 has 17 amino acids. CDR1 is SSHAT and CDR2 is FNYEAQ in the germline V gene (reference sequence). As DNA, the CDR3 is TGTGCCAGCAGCCCCGGGACTAGCGAAAGCTCCTACAATGAGCAGTTCTTC. Protein: CASSPGTSESSYNEQFF.

This chain uses TRBV27 with TRBJ1-5, with D possibly matching TRBD1 (6 bases). Germline CDR1 and CDR2: MNHEY and SMNVEV (reference sequence). CDR3 length: 13 residues. V lost 6 bases, J lost 9 bases, and 15 bases lay in between. The CDR3 coding sequence is TGTGCCAGCAGCGGAACAGGGCGGAGGCCCCAGCATTTT. It translates to CASSGTGRRPQHF.

In this sample, this clone turned up a few times. The chain employs TRBV10-3 and TRBJ1-3; no definite D call. There are 14 residues in the CDR3. V lost 8 bases and J 2 bases, leaving 13 bases between the germline ends. Germline values: CDR1 ENHRY, CDR2 SYGVKD. Here the CDR3 DNA reads TGTGCCATCCTAGACGGAGAGGCTGGAAACACCATATATTTT. Translating gives CAILDGEAGNTIYF.

This clone occurred once. V and J are TRBV14 and TRBJ1-2; D is possibly TRBD1 (5 bases). Per the germline V gene, CDR1 is SGHDN and CDR2 is FVKESK. Trimming stripped 0 bases from V and 4 bases from J, with 12 bases between. The CDR3 length is 15 residues. The CDR3 protein is CASSQDVGATYGYTF. The CDR3 nucleotides read TGTGCCAGCAGCCAAGATGTAGGGGCTACCTATGGCTACACCTTC.

The genes are TRBV7-2 and TRBJ2-5; D possibly corresponds to TRBD1 (7 bases). With 4 bases removed from V and 5 bases from J, the gap between germline ends came to 23 bases. The CDR3 is 17 amino acids. The germline V gene has CDR1 SGHTA and CDR2 FQGNSA. Written as DNA, the CDR3 is TGTGCCAGCAGCTCTAGGACAGGTCCTCTAGGAGGGGAGACCCAGTACTTC. Encoded protein: CASSSRTGPLGGETQYF.

This chain uses TRBV10-3 with TRBJ2-3; a possible D gene is TRBD1 (6 bases). V was cut by 5 bases and J by 2 bases, with 11 bases left in between. Germline values: CDR1 ENHRY, CDR2 SYGVKD. The CDR3 has 14 residues. The CDR3 is CAISQGPSTDTQYF. In DNA form, the CDR3 reads TGTGCCATCAGTCAGGGGCCCTCCACAGATACGCAGTATTTT.

The V call is TRBV15, the J call TRBJ2-7, with TRBD1 as a possible D gene (6 bases). Trimming cost V 5 bases and J 7 bases, with 27 bases left between them. Germline-derived CDR1 and CDR2 are LNHNV and YYDKDF (reference sequence). The CDR3 has 17 residues. The DNA of the CDR3 is TGTGCCACCAGCTCCCCAGGGGACGATCTTAGATCGTGGGAGCAGTACTTC. Amino acid sequence: CATSSPGDDLRSWEQYF.

The chain has TRBV11-2 and TRBJ2-7; tentative D call: TRBD2 (6 bases). Germline CDR1 is SGHAT and CDR2 is FQNNGV. The CDR3 totals 14 residues. With 5 bases removed from V and 3 bases from J, the gap between germline ends came to 14 bases. DNA for the CDR3: TGTGCCAGCAGCGGGGAGGTGGTGGGCTACGAGCAGTACTTC. Protein sequence: CASSGEVVGYEQYF.

The chain uses TRBV4-1 and TRBJ2-7; 9 bases agree with TRBD2. This CDR3 is built from 17 residues. V gave up 0 bases and J gave up 4 bases; unmatched junction bases: 10. Germline V lookup: CDR1 MGHRA, CDR2 YSYEKL. The CDR3 coding sequence is TGCGCCAGCAGCCAAGAAGCAACCGGGACTAGCAGTTACGAGCAGTACTTC. This sequence encodes CASSQEATGTSSYEQYF.

This clone turned up a few times. The CDR3 DNA is TGTGCCAGCAGCCGCCCGGACTACGAGCAGTACTTC. Translation: CASSRPDYEQYF. V and J are TRBV7-2 and TRBJ2-7; D not resolved. CDR1 is SGHTA, CDR2 FQGNSA, per germline. This CDR3 region has 12 residues. The ends were cut back, 5 bases at V and 3 bases at J, with 8 bases in the middle. The full variable domain, its missing parts supplied by reference TRBV7-2 and TRBJ2-7, is GAGVSQSPSNKVTEKGKDVELRCDPISGHTALYWYRQSLGQGLEFLIYFQGNSAPDKSGLPSDRFSAERTGGSVSTLTIQRTQQEDSAVYLCASSRPDYEQYFGPGTRLTVT.

The genes are TRBV6-1 and TRBJ2-7; TRBD1 might be the D (6 bases). The germline CDR1 and CDR2 sequences are MNHNS and SASEGT. The CDR3 is made up of 15 amino acids. V lost 6 bases, J lost 2 bases, and 17 bases lay in between. The chain's CDR3 is CASSRTAAFTYEQYF. Written as DNA, the CDR3 is TGTGCCAGCAGCCGGACAGCTGCATTCACCTACGAGCAGTACTTC.